A single sample is the source of the 16 T cell receptor beta chains below, sequenced in a study of T cell responses to AZD1222 COVID-19 vaccine. Only in-frame clones appear in the TCRdb table, and some are missing; sequencing was by immunoSEQ multiplex PCR. The table shows about 97,000 clones, with less than 95% occurring only once. The material was peripheral blood, obtained on day 0 of AZD1222 vaccination. The source of these receptors is an adult in good health.

This clone was seen a handful of times. The rearrangement joins TRBV7-9 to TRBJ1-6; no clear D. The ends were cut back, 1 base at V and 7 bases at J, with 2 bases in the middle. The CDR3 is 12 amino acids. Germline CDR1 SEHNR, CDR2 FQNEAQ (reference sequence). The CDR3 loop is CASSLENSPLHF. For the CDR3, the DNA is TGTGCCAGCAGCTTAGAGAATTCACCCCTCCACTTT.

The rearrangement links TRBV5-1 to TRBJ2-1, with D maybe TRBD2 (7 bases). This CDR3 has 15 amino acids. Germline V lookup: CDR1 SGHRS, CDR2 YFSETQ. V was pared by 0 bases and J by 8 bases, with 15 bases between. CDR3 in amino acids: CASSLVAGAKDEQFF. CDR3 DNA: TGCGCCAGCAGCTTGGTGGCGGGGGCCAAAGATGAGCAGTTCTTC.

The chain uses TRBV28 and TRBJ1-1; D is ambiguous. The CDR3 runs 13 residues. CDR1 is MDHEN and CDR2 is SYDVKM in the germline V gene. Trimming stripped 3 bases from V and 4 bases from J, with 9 bases between. The CDR3 sequence: CASSFQEGTEAFF. CDR3 DNA sequence: TGTGCCAGCAGTTTTCAGGAGGGCACTGAAGCTTTCTTT.

The gene calls are TRBV30 and TRBJ2-7; possibly TRBD2 for D (5 bases). Germline V gene sequence: CDR1 GTSNPN, CDR2 SVGIG (reference sequence). There are 13 residues in the CDR3. V lost 7 bases to trimming and J lost 0 bases, with 13 bases between them. CDR3 coding DNA: TGTGCCTCCCTGACGGGGAGCTCCTACGAGCAGTACTTC. Its translation: CASLTGSSYEQYF.

DNA of the CDR3: TGTGCAAGTCGCTTGGCGGGGGGGCTCGCAGATACGCAGTATTTT. This gives the protein CASRLAGGLADTQYF. The chain has TRBV12-2 and TRBJ2-3; the table names TRBD2, a call not compared with the DNA. TRBV12-2 is labeled a pseudogene. The CDR3 has 15 amino acids.

The chain couples TRBV7-2 to TRBJ1-2, with D unclear. V was cut by 2 bases and J by 7 bases, with 8 bases left in between. From germline, CDR1 is SGHTA and CDR2 FQGNSA. CDR3 length equals 12 residues. The CDR3 loop reads CASSLPATGYTF. The CDR3 DNA sequence: TGTGCCAGCAGCTTACCAGCGACTGGCTACACCTTC.

V and J are TRBV5-6 and TRBJ1-3, with D perhaps matching TRBD1 (5 bases). CDR3 length: 13 amino acids. Germline CDR1 reads SGHDT; CDR2 reads YYEEEE. V was pared by 6 bases and J by 2 bases, with 9 bases between. The DNA of the CDR3 is TGTGCCAGCACCCCCAGGGCTGGAAACACCATATATTTT. Translating gives CASTPRAGNTIYF. The full variable domain, completed using reference TRBV5-6 and TRBJ1-3, is DAGVTQSPTHLIKTRGQQVTLRCSPKSGHDTVSWYQQALGQGPQFIFQYYEEEERQRGNFPDRFSGHQFPNYSSELNVNALLLGDSALYLCASTPRAGNTIYFGEGSWLTVV.

The chain carries TRBV6-2 or TRBV6-3 and TRBJ1-1; TRBD1 is a possible D gene (5 bases). This CDR3 spans 14 amino acids. V gave up 2 bases and J gave up 6 bases, with 13 bases separating them. Germline lookup yields CDR1 MNHEY and CDR2 SVGEGT. CDR3 bases: TGTGCCAGCAGTTACACCAGGGAATCATCTGAAGCTTTCTTT. This codes for CASSYTRESSEAFF.

The chain couples TRBV5-4 to TRBJ1-6, with D possibly matching TRBD1 (6 bases). The germline gives CDR1 SGHNT, CDR2 YYREEE (reference sequence). The germline V and J ends were trimmed by 3 bases and 7 bases, with 20 bases remaining between them. CDR3 size: 17 residues. The CDR3 bases are TGTGCCAGCAGCTACAATACAGGGTCAGAGAGGAATTCACCCCTCCACTTT. This translates into CASSYNTGSERNSPLHF.

Only one count was recorded for this clone. As DNA, the CDR3 is TGTGCCAGCGGGGGGGAGTTTTACGAGCAGTACTTC. Its protein product is CASGGEFYEQYF. The genes are TRBV6-5 and TRBJ2-7; TRBD2 agrees at 7 bases. The CDR3 contains 12 residues. Germline V gene lookup returns CDR1 MNHEY and CDR2 SVGAGI. J lost 4 bases, V lost 8 bases, and 5 bases had no gene match.

V usage is TRBV5-3 and J usage is TRBJ1-1; 8 nucleotides line up with TRBD1. TRBV5-3 belongs to the ORF category, with a function that is uncertain. V lost 4 bases, J lost 5 bases, and 10 bases stayed unmatched. The CDR3 consists of 15 residues. CDR3 region: CARSIPTGVKTEAFF. Here the CDR3 DNA reads TGTGCCAGAAGCATCCCGACAGGGGTTAAGACTGAAGCTTTCTTT.

This sequence joins TRBV5-1 and TRBJ1-1; D not certain. Germline V gene lookup returns CDR1 SGHRS and CDR2 YFSETQ. Trimming removed 2 bases from V and 2 bases from J, with 10 bases in between. CDR3 size: 14 residues. The CDR3 DNA is TGCGCCAGCAGCTTATCCGGGTTCAACACTGAAGCTTTCTTT. Amino acids: CASSLSGFNTEAFF. The full variable domain, completed using reference TRBV5-1 and TRBJ1-1, is KAGVTQTPRYLIKTRGQQVTLSCSPISGHRSVSWYQQTPGQGLQFLFEYFSETQRNKGNFPGRFSGRQFSNSRSEMNVSTLELGDSALYLCASSLSGFNTEAFFGQGTRLTVV.

V is TRBV28 and J is TRBJ2-1; D is perhaps TRBD2 (6 bases). CDR1 is MDHEN, CDR2 SYDVKM, per germline. This CDR3 region has 13 residues. V dropped 4 bases and J dropped 3 bases, with 7 bases sitting between them. DNA of the CDR3: TGTGCCAGCAGTTCCGGGGGCTACAATGAGCAGTTCTTC. Translating it yields CASSSGGYNEQFF.

This chain connects TRBV6-5 to TRBJ1-2; the D gene is possibly TRBD1 (6 bases). The V end lost 6 bases, the J end lost 3 bases, and 11 bases lay between the germline ends. This CDR3 region has 13 residues. In germline, CDR1 is MNHEY, CDR2 SVGAGI. This CDR3 reads CASRRDNYYGYTF. CDR3 nucleotides: TGTGCCAGCAGGAGGGACAACTACTATGGCTACACCTTC.

V and J are TRBV28 and TRBJ1-6; a possible D gene is TRBD1 (5 bases). The germline V gene has CDR1 MDHEN and CDR2 SYDVKM. The V end lost 8 bases, the J end lost 5 bases, and 16 bases lay between the germline ends. This CDR3 is built from 15 residues. The CDR3 is CASYGRVGDNSPLHF. In DNA, the CDR3 is TGTGCCAGCTATGGCAGGGTGGGGGATAATTCACCCCTCCACTTT.

The J gene is TRBJ2-5, the V gene TRBV30; D is uncertain. Between the trimmed V and J ends, which lost 0 bases and 3 bases, there was a span of 5 bases. Germline CDR1 GTSNPN, CDR2 SVGIG (reference sequence). The CDR3 totals 12 residues. The CDR3 region has the DNA TGTGCCTGGAGTGTAGTGGAAGAGACCCAGTACTTC. Its translation: CAWSVVEETQYF. The variable domain in full, completed from reference TRBV30 and TRBJ2-5, reads SQTIHQWPATLVQPVGSPLSLECTVEGTSNPNLYWYRQAAGRGLQLLFYSVGIGQISSEVPQNLSASRPQDRQFILSSKKLLLSDSGFYLCAWSVVEETQYFGPGTRLLVL.